This T cell receptor beta chain was observed in a study of T cell responses to AZD1222 COVID-19 vaccine. Overall study: Timing groups of about 4 and about 12 weeks for second doses were pooled. Notes on the study in general: Across the whole spike, CD4 TCRs peaked at regions 160-218 and 743-854.

Clones were read by immunoSEQ multiplex PCR, and TCRdb kept only the in-frame ones, dropping some. The sample includes some 200,000 clones, 80% to 95% seen only once; the top ten take around 3.8%. Comment on this clone: What it binds is not known.

The clonotype was recovered from an adult in good health. Here the sequenced sample was peripheral blood, taken on day 0 of AZD1222 vaccination.

CDR3 sequence reads: CARPVEDGSSYEQYF. In DNA, the CDR3 is TGTGCCAGACCCGTCGAGGACGGGAGCTCCTACGAGCAGTACTTC. The rearrangement joins TRBV27 to TRBJ2-7; D is possibly TRBD2 (6 bases). The V and J ends lost 9 bases and 0 bases respectively, with 18 bases between them. The CDR3 length is 15 residues. CDR1 is MNHEY, CDR2 SMNVEV, per germline (reference sequence).